A single sample gave rise to the 8 T cell receptor beta chains below, sequenced in a study of beta chain features in type 1 diabetes. Sequencing targeted expressed TCRB transcripts, as all isolated RNA had been reverse transcribed. TCRdb keeps only in-frame clones here, not all; method: immunoSEQ multiplex PCR. The sample carries 200,000 to 250,000 clones, 25% to 30% recorded once. The specimen was central memory CD4+ T cells from blood. The origin of the receptors is a man aged 25-40 years in good health.

Worth noting for this clone: A clone one base away is much larger, so this may be a read error. The chain combines TRBV28 with TRBJ2-1; tentative D call: TRBD1 (6 bases). The V end was cut by 5 bases, the J end by 0 bases, with 11 bases between. CDR1 and CDR2 (germline): MDHEN, SYDVKM. This CDR3 spans 15 amino acids. The CDR3 nucleotides read TGTGCCAGCAGTCTCGACAGGAGCTCCTACAATGAGCAGTTCTTC. It is translated as CASSLDRSSYNEQFF.

The rearrangement links TRBV7-2 to TRBJ2-5, with D tentatively TRBD1 (7 bases). The V gene lost 1 base and the J gene lost 3 bases, with 9 bases spanning the gap. Germline CDR1 reads SGHTA; CDR2 reads FQGNSA. The CDR3 is 14 amino acids. CDR3 bases: TGTGCCAGCAGCTTAGTCAGGGGGGAAGAGACCCAGTACTTC. It is translated as CASSLVRGEETQYF.

The sample holds a few counts of this clone. The chain is built from TRBV15 and TRBJ2-2; D remains unclear. Trimming stripped 0 bases from V and 5 bases from J, with 13 bases between. This CDR3 region has 16 residues. The germline CDR1 and CDR2 sequences are LNHNV and YYDKDF (reference sequence). The CDR3 protein is CATSRESQFGTGELFF. Written as DNA, the CDR3 is TGTGCCACCAGCAGAGAGAGTCAATTCGGGACCGGGGAGCTGTTTTTT.

There are a few counts of this clone. V usage is TRBV2 and J usage is TRBJ1-5; perhaps TRBD1 as D (6 bases). This CDR3 has 13 amino acids. Trimming cost V 6 bases and J 7 bases, with 13 bases left between them. Germline V gene data show CDR1 as SNHLY and CDR2 as FYNNEI. The CDR3 is CASRLRGRQPQHF. CDR3 DNA: TGTGCCAGCAGGCTCAGGGGTAGGCAGCCCCAGCATTTT.

The sample holds a few counts of this clone. The same CDR3 is also encoded by other DNA sequences in this sample. The chain carries TRBV7-2 and TRBJ1-1; 7 bases are a match to TRBD1. The length of the CDR3 is 14 residues. The J segment lost 1 base and the V segment lost 1 base, leaving 0 bases of the junction unmatched. Germline lookup yields CDR1 SGHTA and CDR2 FQGNSA. DNA for the CDR3: TGTGCCAGCAGCTTAGGACAGGGGAACACTGAAGCTTTCTTT. Translated, it gives CASSLGQGNTEAFF.

This chain links TRBV29-1 with TRBJ2-5, with D hard to call. Germline V lookup: CDR1 SQVTM, CDR2 ANQGSEA. There are 12 residues in the CDR3. CDR3 loop: CTAQRAVETQYF. The CDR3 DNA is TGCACCGCACAAAGGGCGGTCGAGACCCAGTACTTC.

This clone was picked up a small number of times. The chain is built from TRBV5-1 and TRBJ2-7; D might be TRBD2 (6 bases). CDR3 size: 14 residues. Per germline, CDR1 SGHRS and CDR2 YFSETQ. V lost 1 base and J 4 bases, leaving 12 bases between the germline ends. The CDR3: CASSLYEGRYEQYF. In DNA form, the CDR3 reads TGCGCCAGCAGCTTGTATGAGGGGAGGTACGAGCAGTACTTC.

This clone was seen a single time. Other nucleotide sequences from this sample produce the same CDR3. The gene calls are TRBV9 and TRBJ2-3; D is ambiguous. The CDR3 sequence is 13 residues long. Germline assignment: CDR1 SGDLS and CDR2 YYNGEE. V was trimmed by 2 bases and J by 2 bases, leaving 6 bases between them. CDR3 region: CASSVGYTDTQYF. In nucleotides, the CDR3 is TGTGCCAGCAGCGTGGGGTACACAGATACGCAGTATTTT.